This entry features one T cell receptor beta chain sequence. Its antigen is unknown. CDR3 length: 13 residues. Trimming removed 3 bases from V and 6 bases from J, with 13 bases in between. Germline V lookup: CDR1 SGDLS, CDR2 YYNGEE. CD45RO-negative cells were positively selected for CCR7, leaving out terminally differentiated effector memory CD45RA+ cells. This entry is derived from a study of shared clonotypes between healthy human individuals. Study-level results: Approximately 5% was the fraction of naive CD4 clonotypes found shared across several donors.

Genomic DNA of each subset was evenly split across several immunoSEQ plates. Using immunoSEQ multiplex PCR, the repertoire was profiled, and TCRdb retains in-frame clones only, with some absent. The sample yields about 2 million clones, approximately 94% seen once. The V call is TRBV9, the J call TRBJ2-7, with D unresolved. The receptor's source is a man in his late teens or twenties in good health. Source material: naive CD8+ T cells sorted from blood. CDR3 in amino acids: CASSDYDNSEQYF. CDR3 sequence (DNA): TGTGCCAGCAGCGATTATGACAATTCCGAGCAGTACTTC.